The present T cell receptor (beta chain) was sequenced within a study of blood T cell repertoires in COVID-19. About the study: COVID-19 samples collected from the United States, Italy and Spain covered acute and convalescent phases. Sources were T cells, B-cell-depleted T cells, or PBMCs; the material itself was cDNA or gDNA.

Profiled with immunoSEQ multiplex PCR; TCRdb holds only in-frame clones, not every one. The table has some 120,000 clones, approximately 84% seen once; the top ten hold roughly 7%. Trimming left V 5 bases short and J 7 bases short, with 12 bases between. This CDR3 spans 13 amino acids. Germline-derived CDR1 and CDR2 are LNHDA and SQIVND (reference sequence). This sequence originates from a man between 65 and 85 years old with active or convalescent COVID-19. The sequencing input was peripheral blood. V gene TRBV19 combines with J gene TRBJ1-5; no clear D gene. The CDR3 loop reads CASSAGNPQPQHF. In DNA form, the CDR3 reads TGTGCCAGTAGTGCGGGAAACCCCCAGCCCCAGCATTTT.